Listed here are 31 T cell receptor beta chains from one sample, sequenced in a study of monozygotic twins with inflammatory bowel disease. TCRdb re-analyzed the 5' RACE reads; it lists each CDR3 protein once, without DNA. Listed are about 450,000 distinct CDR3 sequences; 2% to 3% falls within the top ten. Material for sequencing was blood. These receptors all stem from a human donor with ulcerative colitis or Crohn's disease, or a healthy co-twin of an affected twin (not recorded which).

The rearrangement joins TRBV7-2 to TRBJ2-2; TCRdb designates TRBD2, a call that cannot be tested without DNA. The CDR3 length is 14 residues. Germline CDR1 is SGHTA and CDR2 is FQGNSA. The CDR3 protein is CASSLRLAGGWLFF.

This chain uses TRBV5-6 with TRBJ1-5; the TCRdb call, TRBD1, lacks DNA for checking. Germline lookup yields CDR1 SGHDT and CDR2 YYEEEE. The CDR3 totals 16 residues. The CDR3 reads CASSLWTPFSNQPQHF.

The chain recombines TRBV6-5 with TRBJ2-7; checking the TCRdb D call of TRBD2 is not possible without DNA. Germline V CDR1 and CDR2: MNHEY, SVGAGI. CDR3 length equals 18 residues. The CDR3 here is CASSYLRPSPGSAGEQYF.

J is TRBJ2-1 and V is TRBV29-1; with no DNA, the TCRdb D assignment of TRBD2 cannot be verified. The CDR3 sequence is 11 residues long. Germline lookup yields CDR1 SQVTM and CDR2 ANQGSEA. The chain's CDR3 is CSVDSHSQGVF.

V is TRBV28 and J is TRBJ2-3; TCRdb indicates TRBD2, and absent DNA this call remains unverified. In germline, CDR1 is MDHEN, CDR2 SYDVKM. The CDR3 consists of 15 residues. Here the CDR3 reads CASSSGVAGPDTQYF. The entire variable domain, with the rest obtained from reference TRBV28 and TRBJ2-3, is as follows: DVKVTQSSRYLVKRTGEKVFLECVQDMDHENMFWYRQDPGLGLRLIYFSYDVKMKEKGDIPEGYSVSREKKERFSLILESASTNQTSMYLCASSSGVAGPDTQYFGPGTRLTVL.

This chain joins TRBV7-9 and TRBJ2-5; TCRdb names TRBD2, which stays unverified in the absence of DNA. This CDR3 has 14 amino acids. CDR1 and CDR2 (germline): SEHNR, FQNEAQ (reference sequence). The CDR3 loop reads CASGTGTGGETQYF.

The chain joins TRBV20-1 to TRBJ2-3; TCRdb names TRBD2, which stays unverified in the absence of DNA. The germline gives CDR1 DFQATT, CDR2 SNEGSKA (reference sequence). The CDR3 runs 13 residues. This chain's CDR3 is CSAARLGVDTQYF.

The chain is built from TRBV18 and TRBJ1-5; without DNA, the TCRdb call of TRBD1 cannot be checked. The CDR3 is 15 residues long. The germline V gene has CDR1 KGHSH and CDR2 LQKENI. CDR3 region: CASSPGQGTSQPQHF.

The chain recombines TRBV4-3 with TRBJ2-1; there is no DNA to check the TCRdb D call of TRBD1. The CDR3 spans 12 residues. Germline CDR1 and CDR2: LGHNA and YSLEER. CDR3 loop: CASSHGTGEQFF.

The chain links TRBV5-1 to TRBJ1-2; checking the TCRdb D call of TRBD1 is not possible without DNA. CDR1 is SGHRS, CDR2 YFSETQ, per germline. The CDR3 spans 15 residues. CDR3: CASSLPPTGVNGYTF.

CDR3 region: CASSLDQTYTGELFF. The chain carries TRBV5-5 and TRBJ2-2. The CDR3 is 15 amino acids. Germline V CDR1 and CDR2: SGHKS, YYEKEE (reference sequence).

The chain employs TRBV4-2 and TRBJ1-2; as DNA is missing, the TRBD1 call by TCRdb cannot be tested. The CDR3 length is 19 residues. Germline-derived CDR1 and CDR2 are LGHNA and YNFKEQ. CDR3 residues: CASSQPPTGGIGGYYGYTF.

The CDR3 loop reads CASSLTGSGNSPLHF. The chain has TRBV11-1 and TRBJ1-6; TCRdb lists TRBD1, though no DNA is available to test this call. This CDR3 has 15 residues. Germline loops: CDR1 SGHAT, CDR2 FQDESV (reference sequence).

The V call is TRBV7-9, the J call TRBJ1-4; TCRdb proposes TRBD1, but this gene call is untestable without DNA. This CDR3 comprises 15 residues. CDR1 is SEHNR, CDR2 FQNEAQ, per germline (reference sequence). CDR3 loop: CASSVDRGTGEKLFF.

The chain joins TRBV5-1 to TRBJ1-2; without DNA, the TCRdb call of TRBD1 cannot be checked. CDR3 size: 14 residues. Germline CDR1 reads SGHRS; CDR2 reads YFSETQ. The CDR3 sequence is CASSSPQENYGYTF.

The V call is TRBV6-6, the J call TRBJ2-5; TCRdb picks TRBD1, but there is no DNA to check that call. Per germline, CDR1 MNHNY and CDR2 SVGAGI (reference sequence). The CDR3 covers 13 residues. The CDR3 protein is CATTRQGAETQYF.

The rearrangement links TRBV20-1 to TRBJ2-3; TCRdb's D call, TRBD2, is unchecked because there is no DNA. The CDR3 loop spans 16 amino acids. Germline assignment: CDR1 DFQATT and CDR2 SNEGSKA (reference sequence). The CDR3 protein is CSARDRVSGLRDTQYF.

The chain employs TRBV12-3 or TRBV12-4 and TRBJ1-3. The length of the CDR3 is 16 residues. CDR3 sequence reads: CASSLTGSGFGNTIYF.

The chain combines TRBV25-1 with TRBJ2-7; TCRdb lists TRBD2, though no DNA is available to test this call. Germline values: CDR1 MGHDK, CDR2 SYGVNS. CDR3 length: 16 residues. CDR3 amino acids: CASSESSHRSSYEQYF.

This chain joins TRBV20-1 and TRBJ2-7; the TCRdb D gene call, TRBD1, has no DNA to confirm it. This CDR3 spans 13 amino acids. CDR1 and CDR2 (germline): DFQATT, SNEGSKA (reference sequence). The CDR3 sequence is CSASSGQGYEQYF.

This sequence joins TRBV9 and TRBJ2-5; TCRdb picks TRBD2, but there is no DNA to check that call. In germline, CDR1 is SGDLS, CDR2 YYNGEE. The CDR3 contains 14 residues. The CDR3 here is CASSGTARGETQYF.

The chain uses TRBV28 and TRBJ1-2; the TCRdb D gene call, TRBD1, has no DNA to confirm it. Germline V gene lookup returns CDR1 MDHEN and CDR2 SYDVKM. The CDR3 consists of 19 residues. CDR3: CASSLLPSGQGGRGYGYTF.

The V gene is TRBV20-1, the J gene TRBJ2-2. The CDR3 contains 14 residues. Germline-derived CDR1 and CDR2 are DFQATT and SNEGSKA (reference sequence). CDR3 region: CSAPEAQNTGELFF.

The J gene is TRBJ2-1, the V gene TRBV6-2 or TRBV6-3; without DNA, the TCRdb call of TRBD2 cannot be checked. This CDR3 spans 15 amino acids. The germline V gene encodes CDR1 MNHEY and CDR2 SVGEGT. This CDR3 is CASSYSAGAYNEQFF.

The chain joins TRBV11-2 to TRBJ2-2; as DNA is missing, the TRBD2 call by TCRdb cannot be tested. The CDR3 has 16 amino acids. Germline lookup yields CDR1 SGHAT and CDR2 FQNNGV. CDR3 amino acids: CASSPRGGRDTGELFF. The complete variable domain, with remaining parts taken from reference TRBV11-2 and TRBJ2-2, reads EAGVAQSPRYKIIEKRQSVAFWCNPISGHATLYWYQQILGQGPKLLIQFQNNGVVDDSQLPKDRFSAERLKGVDSTLKIQPAKLEDSAVYLCASSPRGGRDTGELFFGEGSRLTVL.

This chain connects TRBV6-6 to TRBJ1-5. Germline V gene lookup returns CDR1 MNHNY and CDR2 SVGAGI (reference sequence). The CDR3 covers 13 residues. The CDR3 spells CASSRNSNQPQHF.

The gene calls are TRBV12-3 or TRBV12-4 and TRBJ1-5; TCRdb picks TRBD1, but there is no DNA to check that call. This CDR3 spans 16 amino acids. CDR3 sequence: CASSLLPAGAGQPQHF.

The chain is built from TRBV29-1 and TRBJ2-7. Looked up from germline, CDR1 is SQVTM and CDR2 is ANQGSEA. The CDR3 extends over 12 amino acids. The CDR3 sequence: CSVHKIPYEQYF.

This chain links TRBV20-1 with TRBJ1-4; TCRdb indicates TRBD1, and absent DNA this call remains unverified. CDR3 length: 12 residues. Germline values: CDR1 DFQATT, CDR2 SNEGSKA (reference sequence). The chain's CDR3 is CSAKGQGEKLFF.

The V call is TRBV7-9, the J call TRBJ2-1; TCRdb's assignment of TRBD1 cannot be checked, as there is no DNA. Germline CDR1 and CDR2: SEHNR and FQNEAQ (reference sequence). The CDR3 covers 14 residues. CDR3 loop: CASSLVYRVNEQFF. Variable domain in full (rest from reference TRBV7-9 and TRBJ2-1): DTGVSQNPRHKITKRGQNVTFRCDPISEHNRLYWYRQTLGQGPEFLTYFQNEAQLEKSRLLSDRFSAERPKGSFSTLEIQRTEQGDSAMYLCASSLVYRVNEQFFGPGTRLTVL.

The chain uses TRBV9 and TRBJ2-2; the TRBD1 assignment by TCRdb is unverifiable without DNA. The V gene's germline CDR1 is SGDLS and CDR2 YYNGEE. The CDR3 consists of 16 residues. CDR3: CASSVAGGGDTGELFF.